The entry that follows covers one T cell receptor beta chain sequence. The antigen is undetermined. TCRdb keeps only in-frame clones here, not all; method: immunoSEQ multiplex PCR. Here the sample spans approximately 41,000 clones, roughly 80% being singletons. The sample is drawn from a study of a mutant IDH1 vaccine in newly diagnosed glioma. Study in general: Vaccines began 4-6 weeks after radiotherapy alone, or with temozolomide cycles.

The time point is: week 23, last vaccination. Each dose delivered 300 ug of mutant IDH1 20-mer peptide subcutaneously with imiquimod. The clonotype comes from a man in his forties or fifties with glioma. The sequencing used PBMCs, collected from a glioma patient whose treatment included an IDH1 peptide vaccine.

CDR3 region: CASSFRTGGEKLFF. In nucleotides, the CDR3 is TGTGCCAGCAGCTTTAGGACGGGGGGAGAAAAACTGTTTTTT. This rearrangement joins TRBV7-9 to TRBJ1-4; D is possibly TRBD1 (5 bases). Deletions cut 3 bases from V and 8 bases from J, with 13 bases between. This CDR3 is 14 amino acids long. Germline loops: CDR1 SEHNR, CDR2 FQNEAQ (reference sequence).